A selection of T cell receptor beta chains follows, all from one sample in a study of PD-L1 blockade in urothelial cancer. Generated by immunoSEQ multiplex PCR, the TCRdb table keeps only in-frame clones and is missing some. The repertoire holds about 86,000 clones, with about 83% as singletons. The source material was PBMCs, sampled around atezolizumab (anti-PD-L1) treatment. Receptors were obtained from a man aged 55-75 years with urothelial cancer. The CDR3 runs from the conserved cysteine through the conserved F or W. Each record gives: J gene, D gene, clone size, V gene, CDR3 protein, CDR3 DNA. D genes are given only for firm matches. For some rows the clone size is stated as once, few or many, or as a class when expanded; others skip it.

TRBJ2-2,NA,NA,TRBV6-5,CASSYMAKTGELFF,TGTGCCAGCAGTTACATGGCAAAGACCGGGGAGCTGTTTTTT
TRBJ1-1,TRBD1,NA,TRBV2,CASREGQGEAFF,TGTGCCAGCAGGGAGGGACAGGGCGAAGCTTTCTTT
TRBJ1-5,TRBD1,NA,TRBV11-2,CASSPTGSNQPQHF,TGTGCCAGCAGCCCGACAGGGAGCAATCAGCCCCAGCATTTT
TRBJ1-2,TRBD1,few,TRBV11-1,CASSSAQGADYGYTF,TGTGCCAGCAGCTCAGCCCAGGGGGCGGACTATGGCTACACCTTC
TRBJ2-1,NA,NA,TRBV2,CASSDQDRSSYNEQFF,TGTGCCAGCAGTGATCAAGACAGGAGCTCCTACAATGAGCAGTTCTTC
TRBJ1-6,TRBD1,NA,TRBV30,CAWSTDRGSGSPLHF,TGTGCCTGGAGTACCGACAGGGGAAGTGGCTCACCCCTCCACTTT
TRBJ2-5,NA,NA,TRBV18,CASSTLKGGDETQYF,TGTGCCAGCTCAACACTCAAAGGAGGGGACGAGACCCAGTACTTC
TRBJ1-1,NA,NA,TRBV5-6,CASSLGGGMNTEAFF,TGTGCCAGCAGCTTGGGGGGCGGTATGAACACTGAAGCTTTCTTT
TRBJ2-2,NA,NA,TRBV18,CASSPRGELFF,TGTGCCAGCTCCCCCAGGGGGGAGCTGTTTTTT
TRBJ2-3,NA,once,TRBV7-2,CASSLVSSTADTQYF,TGTGCCAGCAGCTTAGTGTCTAGCACGGCAGATACGCAGTATTTT
TRBJ2-3,TRBD2,NA,TRBV4-3,CASSKQGSGRSADTQYF,TGCGCCAGCAGCAAGCAGGGTAGCGGGAGGTCCGCAGATACGCAGTATTTT
TRBJ2-7,TRBD1,NA,TRBV6-5,CASGDVDRGYEQYF,TGTGCCAGTGGGGATGTGGACAGGGGCTACGAGCAGTACTTC
TRBJ2-7,NA,NA,TRBV19,CASSIEQGVEQYF,TGTGCCAGTAGTATTGAGCAGGGTGTCGAGCAGTACTTC
TRBJ2-1,TRBD2,NA,TRBV5-1,CASSRTSGVYNEQFF,TGCGCCAGCAGCCGGACTAGCGGGGTATACAATGAGCAGTTCTTC
TRBJ2-2,NA,NA,TRBV7-8,CASSLVSDRWFGELFF,TGTGCCAGCAGCTTAGTAAGCGACAGGTGGTTCGGGGAGCTGTTTTTT
TRBJ1-5,NA,NA,TRBV10-3,CAISDRGRNQPQHF,TGTGCCATCAGTGATCGGGGGAGGAATCAGCCCCAGCATTTT
TRBJ2-3,NA,NA,TRBV10-3,CAISVQEREDTQYF,TGTGCCATCAGTGTACAGGAACGCGAGGATACGCAGTATTTT
TRBJ2-1,TRBD2,NA,TRBV10-3,CAISYSGLAGVYNEQFF,TGTGCCATCAGTTACTCGGGACTAGCGGGGGTCTACAATGAGCAGTTCTTC
TRBJ2-7,NA,NA,TRBV7-9,CASSLYSSYEQYF,TGTGCCAGCAGCTTATACAGCTCCTACGAGCAGTACTTC
TRBJ2-7,TRBD1,NA,TRBV6-1,CASSEPRQGARYEQYF,TGTGCCAGCAGTGAACCCAGGCAGGGGGCTAGGTACGAGCAGTACTTC
TRBJ2-7,NA,NA,TRBV25-1,CASSATGYEQYF,TGTGCCAGCAGTGCTACAGGTTACGAGCAGTACTTC
TRBJ2-1,TRBD2,NA,TRBV18,CASSATGTSGRAYNEQFF,TGTGCCAGCTCAGCCACCGGGACTAGCGGGAGGGCCTACAATGAGCAGTTCTTC
TRBJ2-3,NA,NA,TRBV19,CASSMSKDTQYF,TGTGCCAGTAGTATGAGTAAGGATACGCAGTATTTT
TRBJ2-7,TRBD2,NA,TRBV18,CASSPQRGTSYEQYF,TGTGCCAGCTCACCCCAGCGGGGTACCTCCTACGAGCAGTACTTC
TRBJ2-7,TRBD1,NA,TRBV9,CASSLGQGSYEQYF,TGTGCCAGCAGCCTCGGACAGGGATCCTACGAGCAGTACTTC
TRBJ2-7,NA,NA,TRBV5-8,CASSLRVAGEQYF,TGTGCCAGCAGCTTAAGGGTTGCGGGGGAGCAGTACTTC
TRBJ2-1,NA,NA,TRBV9,CASSVAQGPEQFF,TGTGCCAGCAGCGTAGCACAGGGCCCTGAGCAGTTCTTC
TRBJ2-3,NA,NA,TRBV30,CAWTLFEIGQYF,TGTGCCTGGACCCTCTTTGAGATTGGGCAGTATTTT
TRBJ2-5,NA,NA,TRBV5-4,CASNVWGGRDQETQYF,TGTGCCAGCAATGTTTGGGGAGGTAGAGATCAAGAGACCCAGTACTTC
TRBJ1-1,NA,NA,TRBV6-5,CASSYSTATEAFF,TGTGCCAGCAGTTACTCGACAGCCACTGAAGCTTTCTTT
TRBJ2-1,NA,few,TRBV30,CAWSVQGGSNEQFF,TGTGCCTGGAGTGTACAGGGTGGGTCCAATGAGCAGTTCTTC
TRBJ2-5,TRBD2,few,TRBV5-1,CASTRRREGWQETQYF,TGCGCCAGCACCCGCCGGCGGGAGGGGTGGCAAGAGACCCAGTACTTC
TRBJ2-3,TRBD2,NA,TRBV11-2,CASSLGTSTDTQYF,TGTGCCAGCAGCTTAGGGACTAGTACAGATACGCAGTATTTT
TRBJ2-3,NA,NA,TRBV9,CASSVLASTDTQYF,TGTGCCAGCAGCGTCCTGGCTAGCACAGATACGCAGTATTTT
TRBJ2-5,TRBD1,NA,TRBV27,CASSLFPRTGTFETQYF,TGTGCCAGCAGTTTATTTCCCCGGACAGGGACGTTTGAGACCCAGTACTTC
TRBJ2-1,NA,NA,TRBV9,CASSPEGENNEQFF,TGTGCCAGCAGTCCTGAAGGGGAAAACAATGAGCAGTTCTTC
TRBJ2-1,NA,once,TRBV18,CASSGGAGYNEQFF,TGTGCCAGCTCAGGGGGCGCGGGCTACAATGAGCAGTTCTTC
TRBJ1-3,NA,once,TRBV27,CATRGRGSGNTIYF,TGTGCCACCCGCGGCAGGGGATCTGGAAACACCATATATTTT
TRBJ1-4,TRBD1,NA,TRBV19,CASSNRQGRRTNEKLFF,TGTGCCAGTAGTAACCGACAGGGGAGGCGGACTAATGAAAAACTGTTTTTT
TRBJ2-5,TRBD2,NA,TRBV25-1,CASSRTSGGPGETQYF,TGTGCCAGCAGTCGGACTAGCGGGGGACCTGGGGAGACCCAGTACTTC
TRBJ1-3,NA,NA,TRBV5-5,CASSLVGGGNTIYF,TGTGCCAGCAGCTTGGTGGGAGGCGGAAACACCATATATTTT
TRBJ2-7,TRBD2,NA,TRBV20-1,CSAAGVYEQYF,TGCAGTGCAGCGGGAGTGTACGAGCAGTACTTC
TRBJ2-7,NA,NA,TRBV6-6,CASIRGGDYEQYF,TGTGCCAGCATCAGGGGTGGGGATTACGAGCAGTACTTC
TRBJ2-7,NA,NA,TRBV7-8,CASSSWGPGEQYF,TGTGCCAGCAGCTCCTGGGGCCCTGGCGAGCAGTACTTC
TRBJ2-7,NA,NA,TRBV11-2,CASSLTREQYF,TGTGCCAGCAGCTTGACGCGGGAGCAGTACTTC
TRBJ2-3,NA,NA,TRBV7-2,CASRRLGDTQYF,TGTGCCAGCAGGAGACTGGGAGATACGCAGTATTTT
TRBJ2-7,NA,NA,TRBV28,CASWIAERRGEQYF,TGTGCCAGCTGGATAGCGGAGAGAAGAGGGGAGCAGTACTTC
TRBJ2-1,TRBD2,NA,TRBV7-7,CASSLAGVYNEQFF,TGTGCTAGCAGCTTAGCGGGAGTCTACAATGAGCAGTTCTTC